The rows below give T cell receptor beta chains drawn from one sample of a study of blood T cell repertoires in COVID-19. Some clones are missing from TCRdb's copy, which holds only in-frame ones; the method was immunoSEQ multiplex PCR. Altogether 75,000 to 100,000 clones are present, over 65% being singletons, with the ten largest covering about 10%. What was sequenced was peripheral blood. The source is a human donor in a cohort sampled during active COVID-19. Each CDR3 is given with its conserved first and last residue. D genes are given only for firm matches. The listing skips clone size in some rows; elsewhere it reads once, few, many or a size class.

v_call	j_call	clone_size	d_call	cdr3_aa	cdr3_nt
TRBV2	TRBJ2-7	-	TRBD1	CASSGTGYEQYF	TGTGCCAGCAGCGGGACAGGGTACGAGCAGTACTTC
TRBV19	TRBJ2-4	-	TRBD1	CASSIRGRGDIQYF	TGTGCCAGTAGTATCAGGGGGCGTGGGGACATTCAGTACTTC
TRBV5-5	TRBJ2-5	-	-	CASSLGQIQETQYF	TGTGCCAGCAGCTTGGGACAGATCCAAGAGACCCAGTACTTC
TRBV10-2	TRBJ1-5	-	TRBD1	CASAGQGNQPQHF	TGCGCCAGCGCGGGACAGGGAAATCAGCCCCAGCATTTT
TRBV19	TRBJ1-2	-	TRBD1	CASSTTGAYGYTF	TGTGCCAGTAGTACGACAGGGGCCTATGGCTACACCTTC
TRBV5-4	TRBJ2-7	few	-	CASSLAGQGSSYEQYF	TGTGCCAGCAGCTTGGCCGGTCAGGGGAGCTCCTACGAGCAGTACTTC
TRBV5-1	TRBJ2-7	-	TRBD2	CASSGLAGDEQYF	TGCGCCAGCAGCGGGCTAGCGGGAGACGAGCAGTACTTC
TRBV13	TRBJ2-3	-	-	CASSLGRAGTTDTQYF	TGTGCCAGCAGCTTAGGCCGTGCGGGGACTACAGATACGCAGTATTTT
TRBV7-2	TRBJ1-6	-	-	CASSSIQGQNSPLHF	TGTGCCAGCAGCTCAATTCAGGGGCAGAATTCACCCCTCCACTTT
TRBV7-9	TRBJ2-7	once	-	CASSLLGAPYEQYF	TGTGCCAGCAGTTTACTAGGGGCCCCCTACGAGCAGTACTTC
TRBV3-1/TRBV3-2	TRBJ2-2	-	-	CASRRRQGTNTGELFF	TGTGCCAGCAGGAGACGCCAGGGAACGAACACCGGGGAGCTGTTTTTT
TRBV30	TRBJ1-1	few	-	CAWSGTAVTEAFF	TGTGCCTGGAGTGGGACAGCTGTAACTGAAGCTTTCTTT
TRBV14	TRBJ2-7	-	-	CASSLLGSYEQYF	TGTGCCAGCAGCCTACTTGGTTCGTACGAGCAGTACTTC
TRBV10-3	TRBJ1-6	-	TRBD1	CAISEFRDSDNSPLHF	TGTGCCATCAGTGAGTTCCGGGACAGCGATAATTCACCCCTCCACTTT
TRBV6-1	TRBJ2-7	-	TRBD1	CASSETGQGNPYEQYF	TGTGCCAGCAGTGAAACCGGACAGGGAAACCCCTACGAGCAGTACTTC
TRBV19	TRBJ1-2	-	TRBD1	CTSSHMDRDGGYTF	TGTACCAGTAGCCATATGGACAGGGATGGTGGCTACACCTTC
TRBV9	TRBJ1-2	once	-	CASSVGSNGYTF	TGTGCCAGCAGCGTAGGTTCAAATGGCTACACCTTC
TRBV5-1	TRBJ1-5	-	TRBD1	CASSPTGDRSNQPQHF	TGCGCCAGCAGCCCGACAGGGGATCGGAGCAATCAGCCCCAGCATTTT
TRBV27	TRBJ2-7	-	TRBD1	CASMRTGKTYEQYF	TGTGCCAGCATGCGGACAGGGAAGACCTACGAGCAGTACTTC
TRBV19	TRBJ2-5	-	-	CASSTPGETQYF	TGTGCCAGTAGTACCCCAGGGGAGACCCAGTACTTC